This is a list of T cell receptor beta chains from one sample in a study of regulatory T cells in long-lasting Graves disease. Via MiXCR, TCRdb re-called the multiplex PCR reads, giving one row per CDR3 protein. The sample has around 480,000 distinct CDR3 sequences, 15% to 20% seen once. These same data were also listed under a study on T cells in Graves' hyperthyroidism and ophthalmopathy.

The sequencing here drew on peripheral blood mononuclear cells (PBMCs), taken at new diagnosis, from a patient treated with antithyroid drugs. The origin of the receptors is a man between 40 and 49 years old with Graves disease. The CDR3 runs from the conserved cysteine through the conserved F or W. The D gene is left open where the match is weak. For some rows the clone size is stated as once, few or many, or as a class when expanded; others skip it.

len	d_gene	j_gene	abundance	v_gene	CDR3aa	CDR3nt
14	.	TRBJ1-5	many	TRBV12-5	CASASDGSNQPQHF	TGTGCTAGTGCTTCGGACGGTAGCAATCAGCCCCAGCATTTT
15	.	TRBJ2-1	many	TRBV7-8	CASSAGVTTPNEQFF	TGTGCCAGCAGCGCTGGGGTCACAACCCCCAATGAGCAGTTCTTC
16	TRBD2	TRBJ2-1	many	TRBV7-8	CASSSRTSGGYNEQFF	TGTGCCAGCAGCTCCCGGACTAGCGGGGGGTACAATGAGCAGTTCTTC
16	TRBD2	TRBJ2-1	.	TRBV28	CASSFPLAGLYNEQFF	TGTGCCAGCAGTTTCCCACTAGCGGGGTTATACAATGAGCAGTTCTTC
13	.	TRBJ1-5	few	TRBV10-2	CASSVVHDQPQHF	TGCGCCAGCAGTGTTGTTCACGATCAGCCCCAGCATTTT
14	TRBD2	TRBJ2-5	few	TRBV20-1	CSAALAGIQETQYF	TGCAGTGCTGCACTAGCGGGGATACAAGAGACCCAGTACTTC
14	.	TRBJ2-7	many	TRBV7-8	CASDQSTGAVEQYF	TGTGCCAGCGACCAAAGCACGGGGGCCGTCGAGCAGTACTTC
14	TRBD2	TRBJ2-1	many	TRBV20-1	CSAQNIAGYNEQFF	TGCAGTGCCCAGAATATAGCGGGTTACAATGAGCAGTTCTTC
14	.	TRBJ2-5	few	TRBV7-6	CASSLVWETETQYF	TGTGCCAGCAGCTTGGTCTGGGAGACAGAGACCCAGTACTTC
18	TRBD2	TRBJ2-7	many	TRBV11-2	CASSLGSGSGGISYEQYF	TGTGCCAGCAGCTTAGGGTCGGGGTCGGGAGGTATCTCCTACGAGCAGTACTTC
15	.	TRBJ2-1	many	TRBV5-1	CASSWSGGSNNEQFF	TGCGCCAGCAGCTGGTCCGGTGGCTCTAACAATGAGCAGTTCTTC
11	.	TRBJ2-7	few	TRBV29-1	CSYRVLNEQYF	TGCAGCTACAGGGTCTTGAACGAGCAGTACTTC
14	.	TRBJ2-1	many	TRBV7-2	CASSFRDFYNEQFF	TGTGCCAGCAGCTTCCGGGACTTCTACAATGAGCAGTTCTTC
13	.	TRBJ2-1	many	TRBV29-1	CSVEESSYNEQFF	TGCAGCGTTGAGGAGAGCTCCTACAATGAGCAGTTCTTC
14	.	TRBJ2-3	.	TRBV12-3/TRBV12-4	CASYNSGGQDTQYF	TGTGCCAGCTATAATTCCGGGGGTCAGGATACGCAGTATTTT
16	TRBD2	TRBJ2-1	.	TRBV7-9	CASSLAQTSGKDEQFF	TGTGCCAGCAGCTTAGCGCAGACTAGCGGGAAGGACGAGCAGTTCTTC
15	.	TRBJ2-5	few	TRBV28	CASSLRRGGQETQYF	TGTGCCAGCAGTTTGAGGAGAGGGGGTCAAGAGACCCAGTACTTC
14	.	TRBJ2-7	many	TRBV19	CASSMSWQIYEQYF	TGTGCCAGTAGTATGAGTTGGCAGATCTACGAGCAGTACTTC
13	TRBD1	TRBJ2-3	many	TRBV27	CASRQGDVDTQYF	TGTGCCAGCCGACAGGGGGATGTAGATACGCAGTATTTT
15	TRBD2	TRBJ2-7	few	TRBV12-3/TRBV12-4	CASSLSFGLAREQYF	TGTGCCAGCAGTTTATCCTTCGGACTAGCGAGGGAGCAGTACTTC
13	.	TRBJ2-7	few	TRBV29-1	CSASGRVSYEQYF	TGCAGCGCGTCAGGTAGAGTCTCCTACGAGCAGTACTTC
17	TRBD1	TRBJ2-6	.	TRBV5-1	CASSLAGQGRGANVLTF	TGCGCCAGCAGCTTGGCAGGACAGGGTCGTGGGGCCAACGTCCTGACTTTC
15	.	TRBJ2-1	.	TRBV18	CASSPPQALYNEQFF	TGTGCCAGCTCACCACCTCAGGCCCTTTACAATGAGCAGTTCTTC
15	TRBD1	TRBJ2-7	.	TRBV6-5	CASSSMDRWVYEQYF	TGTGCCAGCAGTTCCATGGACAGGTGGGTCTACGAGCAGTACTTC
15	.	TRBJ2-1	few	TRBV24-1	CATSDPRDPYNEQFF	TGTGCCACCAGTGACCCCCGGGACCCTTACAATGAGCAGTTCTTC
13	.	TRBJ2-1	many	TRBV13	CASRAGGYNEQFF	TGTGCCAGCAGGGCCGGGGGCTACAATGAGCAGTTCTTC
15	.	TRBJ2-1	.	TRBV30	CAWSLRRRAYNEQFF	TGTGCCTGGAGTCTCCGACGCCGGGCCTACAATGAGCAGTTCTTC
16	TRBD2	TRBJ2-7	many	TRBV6-1	CASSVVRLAGEYEQYF	TGTGCCAGCAGTGTGGTGAGACTAGCGGGAGAGTACGAGCAGTACTTC
16	TRBD1	TRBJ1-5	many	TRBV6-2/TRBV6-3	CASSYSNRGSNQPQHF	TGTGCCAGCAGTTACTCGAACAGGGGAAGCAATCAGCCCCAGCATTTT
17	TRBD2	TRBJ2-1	once	TRBV11-2	CASSSARLAGLYNEQFF	TGTGCCAGCAGCTCGGCCCGTCTAGCGGGACTCTACAATGAGCAGTTCTTC
14	.	TRBJ2-7	.	TRBV18	CASSPSPEVYEQYF	TGTGCCAGCTCACCCTCCCCAGAAGTCTACGAGCAGTACTTC
11	.	TRBJ2-7	many	TRBV2	CASSAGYEQYF	TGTGCCAGCAGCGCGGGCTACGAGCAGTACTTC
12	.	TRBJ2-5	many	TRBV28	CASTEGQETQYF	TGTGCCAGCACAGAGGGTCAAGAGACCCAGTACTTC
17	TRBD1	TRBJ2-5	.	TRBV4-2	CASSSRGTGTARETQYF	TGTGCCAGCAGCTCCCGGGGGACAGGGACCGCCAGGGAGACCCAGTACTTC
13	TRBD2	TRBJ2-5	many	TRBV10-3	CAISPSGQETQYF	TGTGCCATCAGTCCTAGCGGGCAAGAGACCCAGTACTTC
15	.	TRBJ2-1	few	TRBV7-9	CASSNSGGGFNEQFF	TGTGCCAGCAGCAATAGCGGAGGTGGGTTCAATGAGCAGTTCTTC
14	TRBD2	TRBJ2-7	many	TRBV10-3	CAISASGSFDEQYF	TGTGCCATCAGTGCTAGCGGGAGCTTCGACGAGCAGTACTTC
14	.	TRBJ1-4	many	TRBV30	CAWSGDTTNEKLFF	TGTGCCTGGAGTGGCGATACAACTAATGAAAAACTGTTTTTT
13	.	TRBJ2-1	many	TRBV6-1	CASRGLRNNEQFF	TGTGCCAGCAGGGGCCTTAGGAACAATGAGCAGTTCTTC
15	TRBD1	TRBJ1-6	many	TRBV3-1	CASSLRRDSNSPLHF	TGTGCCAGCAGCCTCCGGCGGGACAGTAATTCACCCCTCCACTTT
14	.	TRBJ2-6	.	TRBV6-5	CASSWSSGANVLTF	TGTGCCAGCAGTTGGAGCTCTGGGGCCAACGTCCTGACTTTC
15	.	TRBJ1-1	many	TRBV7-9	CASSFVARAQSEAFF	TGTGCCAGCAGCTTCGTCGCAAGGGCCCAATCTGAAGCTTTCTTT
13	TRBD2	TRBJ2-1	few	TRBV20-1	CSARLGTRLEQFF	TGCAGTGCTAGATTGGGGACTAGGTTAGAGCAGTTCTTC
12	TRBD1	TRBJ2-7	many	TRBV20-1	CSAKQGAYEQYF	TGCAGTGCTAAACAGGGGGCCTACGAGCAGTACTTC
15	TRBD2	TRBJ2-3	many	TRBV2	CASSDGSGSVETQYF	TGTGCCAGCAGTGACGGTAGCGGGAGTGTGGAAACGCAGTATTTT
12	.	TRBJ1-5	few	TRBV29-1	CSVRGSNQPQHF	TGCAGCGTCAGGGGAAGCAATCAGCCCCAGCATTTT
18	TRBD2	TRBJ2-3	.	TRBV24-1	CATSDPRTSGRHTGTQYF	TGTGCCACCAGTGATCCACGGACTAGCGGGAGGCACACAGGTACGCAGTATTTT
16	.	TRBJ1-2	many	TRBV6-1	CASSEASYRGSHGYTF	TGTGCCAGCAGTGAAGCATCGTATCGGGGGAGCCATGGCTACACCTTC
16	.	TRBJ2-2	.	TRBV7-3	CASSLEPDPRDGELFF	TGTGCCAGCAGCTTAGAGCCCGACCCAAGGGACGGGGAGCTGTTTTTT
13	.	TRBJ2-5	.	TRBV2	CATLPGAKETQYF	TGTGCAACTCTCCCGGGAGCAAAAGAGACCCAGTACTTC
10	.	TRBJ1-1	few	TRBV29-1	CSHKVTEAFF	TGCAGTCATAAGGTCACTGAAGCTTTCTTT
18	TRBD2	TRBJ2-2	few	TRBV5-8	CASSLSRTSGQNTGELFF	TGTGCCAGCAGCTTGTCACGGACTAGCGGACAGAACACCGGGGAGCTGTTTTTT